The 25 T cell receptor beta chains in this list originate from one sample, sequenced in a study of CD8 T cells in Susac syndrome. The authors reverse transcribed roughly 0.45 to 1 ug RNA with random hexamers. TCRdb re-called the immunoSEQ multiplex PCR reads with MiXCR, one entry per CDR3 protein. The sample records roughly 200,000 distinct CDR3 sequences, 85% to 95% being singletons. The sequencing input was CD4+ T cells from PBMCs. The receptors derive from a human donor in good health.

The chain links TRBV7-8 to TRBJ1-6; no reliable D call. From germline, CDR1 is SGHVS and CDR2 FQNEAQ. V shed 1 base and J shed 10 bases, with 14 bases lying between them. The CDR3 is made up of 15 amino acids. The CDR3 here is CASSLGLGVHSPLHF. In DNA, the CDR3 is TGTGCCAGCAGCTTAGGGCTCGGGGTACACTCACCCCTCCACTTT.

V usage is TRBV2 and J usage is TRBJ1-1; a weak D match, TRBD1 (6 bases). Germline lookup yields CDR1 SNHLY and CDR2 FYNNEI. CDR3 length equals 12 residues. V gave up 3 bases and J gave up 12 bases, with 14 bases separating them. CDR3 DNA sequence: TGTGCCAGCAGTGATGACAGGAGCGGATCTTTCTTT. This gives the protein CASSDDRSGSFF.

This clonotype was seen only once. V is TRBV7-2 and J is TRBJ2-7, with 7 bases aligning to TRBD1. This CDR3 has 15 amino acids. In germline, CDR1 is SGHTA, CDR2 FQGNSA. The V segment lost 4 bases and the J segment 7 bases; nucleotides outside the gene matches: 13. The CDR3 sequence is CASSSPGTVGREQYF. CDR3 sequence (DNA): TGTGCCAGCAGCTCGCCCGGGACAGTTGGGAGAGAGCAGTACTTC.

The chain uses TRBV12-3 or TRBV12-4 and TRBJ1-6; D is perhaps TRBD1 (5 bases). The CDR3 consists of 14 residues. The germline V and J ends were trimmed by 6 bases and 7 bases, with 13 bases remaining between them. CDR3 bases: TGTGCCAGCAGGGCAGGGAGGGGAAATTCACCCCTCCACTTT. Translation: CASRAGRGNSPLHF.

The V and J genes are TRBV5-1 and TRBJ2-1; D ambiguous. Trimming left V 0 bases short and J 10 bases short, with 8 bases between. The CDR3 totals 12 residues. Germline-derived CDR1 and CDR2 are SGHRS and YFSETQ. The CDR3 bases are TGCGCCAGCAGCTTGGTGGCCCAGGAGCAGTTCTTC. Translating gives CASSLVAQEQFF.

This chain joins TRBV12-3 or TRBV12-4 and TRBJ2-7; D gene ambiguous. Trimming shortened V by 4 bases and J by 2 bases, and 12 bases separated the two germline ends. This CDR3 spans 14 amino acids. The CDR3 is CASSSGRLPYEQYV. The CDR3 DNA reads as TGTGCCAGCAGTTCCGGACGCCTTCCCTACGAGCAGTACGTC.

The chain joins TRBV20-1 to TRBJ1-2; 7 positions match TRBD1. The J segment lost 2 bases and the V segment lost 4 bases, leaving 13 bases of the junction unmatched. The CDR3 sequence is 16 residues long. Germline V gene data show CDR1 as DFQATT and CDR2 as SNEGSKA (reference sequence). The CDR3 nucleotides are TGCAGTGCTACAATGATCACCAGGGGGGTGAACTATGGCTACACCTTC. It specifies CSATMITRGVNYGYTF.

The V gene is TRBV10-3, the J gene TRBJ2-4; a weak D match, TRBD2 (6 bases). Trimming removed 10 bases at V and 1 base at J, with 17 bases between. Per germline, CDR1 ENHRY and CDR2 SYGVKD. This CDR3 comprises 15 residues. DNA of the CDR3: TGTGCCAGCCGGGACTCCGAGGGGGCCAAAAACATTCAGTACTTC. This codes for CASRDSEGAKNIQYF.

The V call is TRBV9, the J call TRBJ2-5; 8 bases line up with TRBD2. The CDR3 length is 15 residues. Trimming removed 7 bases from V and 3 bases from J; junction bases left unmatched: 11. The germline gives CDR1 SGDLS, CDR2 YYNGEE. The CDR3 DNA sequence: TGTGCCAGCGACCCCGGAACTAGCGGAAAAGAGACCCAGTACTTC. Protein sequence: CASDPGTSGKETQYF.

The V and J genes are TRBV27 and TRBJ2-7; D is perhaps TRBD2 (6 bases). The V end was cut by 5 bases, the J end by 8 bases, with 16 bases between. The CDR3 loop spans 13 amino acids. Germline V gives CDR1 MNHEY, CDR2 SMNVEV (reference sequence). CDR3 sequence reads: CASSASGGGKQYV. Here the CDR3 DNA reads TGTGCCAGCAGTGCGTCCGGGGGAGGAAAGCAGTACGTC.

A single count supports this clonotype. This sequence joins TRBV5-1 and TRBJ1-4; TRBD1 is a possible D gene (5 bases). Trimming stripped 4 bases from V and 3 bases from J, with 13 bases between. The germline CDR1 and CDR2 sequences are SGHRS and YFSETQ. The length of the CDR3 is 15 residues. Written as DNA, the CDR3 is TGCGCCAGCAGCCTGGGACTCGTTGCTAATGAAAAACTGTTTTTT. This sequence encodes CASSLGLVANEKLFF.

J is TRBJ1-1 and V is TRBV29-1; D gene unclear. The CDR3 extends over 12 amino acids. Germline values: CDR1 SQVTM, CDR2 ANQGSEA. V lost 1 base and J 10 bases, leaving 13 bases between the germline ends. This CDR3 is CSVEAARAVAFF. In nucleotides, the CDR3 is TGCAGCGTTGAAGCGGCGAGGGCTGTAGCTTTCTTT.

This chain connects TRBV6-1 to TRBJ1-2; no definite D call. The CDR3 has 13 residues. Trimming removed 6 bases from V and 1 base from J, with 9 bases in between. CDR1 is MNHNS and CDR2 is SASEGT in the germline V gene. In DNA, the CDR3 is TGTGCCAGCAGCGGACTGTTTAACTATGGCTACACCTTC. The encoded protein is CASSGLFNYGYTF.

The chain carries TRBV4-1 and TRBJ2-3; TRBD2 matches 8 bases. The trim removed 3 bases at V and 4 bases at J, leaving 3 bases unmatched. The CDR3 length is 14 residues. Germline CDR1 MGHRA, CDR2 YSYEKL. The CDR3 DNA reads TGCGCCAGCAGCCACGGGACTAGGTCAGATACGCAGTATTTT. Amino acid sequence: CASSHGTRSDTQYF.

V is TRBV5-1 and J is TRBJ2-2, with 8 bases that match TRBD1. After removal of 4 bases from V and 1 base from J, the junction contained 0 bases not matched to a gene. The CDR3 has 14 amino acids. The germline CDR1 and CDR2 sequences are SGHRS and YFSETQ. The CDR3: CASSGTGNTGELFF. DNA for the CDR3: TGCGCCAGCAGCGGGACAGGGAACACCGGGGAGCTGTTTTTT.

The rearrangement uses TRBV23-1 and TRBJ2-7; no firm D call. TRBV23-1 belongs to the ORF category, with a function that is uncertain. CDR3 length: 15 amino acids. Trimming removed 0 bases from V and 7 bases from J, with 16 bases in between. CDR3 loop: CASSQSRRSLREQYF. CDR3 in DNA: TGCGCCAGCAGTCAATCAAGACGGTCCCTTCGGGAGCAGTACTTC.

The chain uses TRBV2 and TRBJ1-5, with TRBD1 as a possible D gene (6 bases). The V end lost 7 bases, the J end lost 6 bases, and 19 bases lay between the germline ends. Germline values: CDR1 SNHLY, CDR2 FYNNEI. The CDR3 length is 15 residues. The chain's CDR3 is CASTEGGLVSQPQHF. The CDR3 DNA follows: TGTGCCAGCACAGAGGGGGGATTAGTATCTCAGCCCCAGCATTTT. Full variable domain (missing parts from reference TRBV2 and TRBJ1-5): EPEVTQTPSHQVTQMGQEVILRCVPISNHLYFYWYRQILGQKVEFLVSFYNNEISEKSEIFDDQFSVERPDGSNFTLKIRSTKLEDSAMYFCASTEGGLVSQPQHFGDGTRLSIL.

This clonotype occurred a few times. This chain links TRBV2 with TRBJ2-2, with D maybe TRBD1 (6 bases). V was shortened by 6 bases and J by 1 base, with 9 bases between the two germline ends. CDR1 and CDR2 from the germline V gene are SNHLY and FYNNEI. The CDR3 sequence is 14 residues long. The CDR3 reads CASRIQGNTGELFF. DNA for the CDR3: TGTGCCAGCAGAATACAGGGGAACACCGGGGAGCTGTTTTTT.

The J gene is TRBJ1-3, the V gene TRBV7-9, with 9 bases identical to TRBD1. This CDR3 is 15 amino acids long. Germline CDR1 is SEHNR and CDR2 is FQNEAQ (reference sequence). V lost 5 bases to trimming and J lost 2 bases; unmatched junction nucleotides: 4. CDR3 DNA sequence: TGTGCCAGCAGCCCCACAGGGGGCCCTGGAAACACCATATATTTT. Protein: CASSPTGGPGNTIYF.

The chain couples TRBV29-1 to TRBJ1-2; 7 positions match TRBD1. Germline assignment: CDR1 SQVTM and CDR2 ANQGSEA. This CDR3 is 16 amino acids long. J was trimmed by 0 bases and V by 6 bases; bases with no gene match: 13. DNA of the CDR3: TGCAGCGTCCAACCCCCCGGGACAGCCCCTAACTATGGCTACACCTTC. Translating it yields CSVQPPGTAPNYGYTF.

This clonotype was recorded only once. V is TRBV9 and J is TRBJ2-3, with TRBD2 matching 7 bases. The CDR3 sequence is 15 residues long. Germline values: CDR1 SGDLS, CDR2 YYNGEE. J lost 2 bases, V lost 3 bases, and 6 bases had no gene match. CDR3 in DNA: TGTGCCAGCAGCGCCACTAGCGCGGTCACAGATACGCAGTATTTT. Translation gives CASSATSAVTDTQYF.

CDR3 nucleotides: TGTGCCAGCAGGTTGAGCTATGGCTACACCTTC. Protein: CASRLSYGYTF. The chain recombines TRBV6-2 or TRBV6-3 with TRBJ1-2, with D uncertain. CDR3 length equals 11 residues. Trimming took 6 bases from V and 4 from J, leaving 6 bases between them. CDR1 is MNHEY, CDR2 SVGEGT, per germline.

The chain uses TRBV3-1 and TRBJ2-1; D ambiguous. V was pared by 1 base and J by 10 bases, with 8 bases between. Germline V lookup: CDR1 LGHDT, CDR2 YNNKEL (reference sequence). The CDR3 loop spans 12 amino acids. The CDR3 sequence is CASSQGVLEQFF. The CDR3 DNA is TGTGCCAGCAGCCAAGGGGTTCTCGAGCAGTTCTTC.

CDR3 nucleotides: TGTGCCAGCAGCACCCTCAACGAGCAGTACTTC. Its protein is CASSTLNEQYF. The rearrangement links TRBV7-2 to TRBJ2-7; no clear D. Germline-derived CDR1 and CDR2 are SGHTA and FQGNSA. V was pared by 5 bases and J by 5 bases, with 7 bases between. The CDR3 length is 11 residues.

The V call is TRBV9, the J call TRBJ1-1; tentative D call: TRBD1 (5 bases). The V end was cut by 4 bases, the J end by 8 bases, with 15 bases between. Germline CDR1 reads SGDLS; CDR2 reads YYNGEE. The CDR3 has 13 residues. CDR3 sequence (DNA): TGTGCCAGCAGCAAGGGGTCCTCGAACGAAGCTTTCTTT. It specifies CASSKGSSNEAFF.